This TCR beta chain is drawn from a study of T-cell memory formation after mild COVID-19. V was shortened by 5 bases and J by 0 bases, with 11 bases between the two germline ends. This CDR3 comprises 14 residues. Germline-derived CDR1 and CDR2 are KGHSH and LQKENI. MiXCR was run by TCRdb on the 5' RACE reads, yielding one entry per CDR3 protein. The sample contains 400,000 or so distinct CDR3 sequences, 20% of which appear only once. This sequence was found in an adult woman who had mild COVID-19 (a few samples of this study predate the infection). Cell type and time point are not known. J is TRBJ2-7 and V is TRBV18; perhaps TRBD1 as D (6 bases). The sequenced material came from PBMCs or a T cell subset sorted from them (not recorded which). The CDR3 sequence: CASSADSASYEQYF. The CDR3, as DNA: TGTGCCAGCTCAGCGGACAGTGCCTCCTACGAGCAGTACTTC.